The source of this TCR beta chain is a study of T cells in Graves' hyperthyroidism and ophthalmopathy (dated by TCRdb to between 2018 and 2020). Context from the whole study: Peripheral blood was collected at initial diagnosis, before any treatment. The roughly 91 discovery patients were randomly split 7:3 into training and test sets. To identify TCR V-J signatures that set the groups apart, the researchers used a discovery cohort of 100 patients, made up of under 45 with Graves' ophthalmopathy and some 56 with stable Graves' hyperthyroidism. TCR Vbeta CDR3 sequencing of around 130 peripheral blood samples (43 ophthalmopathy, 75 or so hyperthyroidism and roughly 17 progressor patients) is reported in the paper. In several Graves' hyperthyroidism patients, the study also compared T-cell repertoires from thyroid tissue with T-cell repertoires from blood. After blood sampling, hyperthyroidism patients were treated with methimazole at a starting dose of 30 mg daily, and ophthalmopathy patients were treated with high-dose intravenous methylprednisolone. Whether ophthalmopathy could be predicted prospectively was tested in an independent validation cohort made up of 18 to 20 hyperthyroidism patients plus 17 patients who later progressed to ophthalmopathy. The paper as a whole reports these results and caveats: In validation, the model predicted progression to ophthalmopathy with roughly 66% sensitivity and 72% to 85% specificity, a median of approximately 6.5 months before onset. Most expanded thyroid clonotypes (frequency above 0.001) were also detected in blood, a finding suggesting that blood repertoires may reflect thyroid immune responses. Sample size was not statistically predetermined, and blinding of investigators to group allocation was not performed. In cross-validation, a model built on a 13 V-J signature told ophthalmopathy apart from stable hyperthyroidism with 87.88% sensitivity and roughly 81% specificity, and in testing the same model reached 80%/75%.

This clonotype was seen repeatedly, ten times or more. Its recognized antigen is unknown. The sample holds no much larger clone one base away, and base qualities are not on file. The TCR beta CDR3 regions were amplified from RNA transcripts. For the first round of RT-PCR on the TCR CDR3, the HTBI primer set was used together with the Qiagen OneStep RT-PCR kit. Libraries were constructed in a second round of multiplex PCR, after which size selection and purification were performed. Libraries were sequenced paired-end with 100 bp reads on an Illumina HiSeq2000. Per the authors' processing: SOAPnuke was used to process the raw data, removing reads that contained adapters or uncalled bases, had a mean Phred below 15, or lacked an exact match to the constant primer or identifier. COPE v1.2.5 was used to merge high-quality paired reads, and clonotypes were defined as unique nucleotide sequences. MiTCR v1.1 was used to align the clonotypes against IMGT TRBV, TRBD and TRBJ reference segments. Analysis was restricted to V-J combinations with a frequency above 0.0001, which covered 99.2% of repertoires. A TCS score was defined as the ratio between F50 (clonal expansion) and ExV (chaos), using BLOSUM62-based TCRdist between CDR3 peptides within each V-J. Welch's t-statistics and random forest reduced roughly 540 V-J features to fewer than 15, which were used in a naive Bayes classifier (R e1071). The raw public reads went through TCRdb reprocessing: fastp at Q25, MiXCR clone calling, in-frame beta chains kept. For every CDR3 protein sequence, its rows merge into one entry that carries the most common genes and DNA. Here the V and J calls rest on TCRdb's processing, not on the authors' analysis. Within this sample are around 190,000 distinct CDR3 sequences, with about a sixth of them counted one time only. The ten largest clones take up roughly 49% of the sample.

A distance of 13 bases separates the germline ends of V and J, which lose 7 bases and 4 bases respectively. Counted from cysteine to phenylalanine, this CDR3 has 14 amino acids. CDR3 DNA is the only sequence kept; it has 42 bases, read in frame from the first base. CDR1 and CDR2 were assigned from the germline V gene as SNHLY and FYNNEI. Stable Graves' hyperthyroidism was defined as no progression to ophthalmopathy during 18 months of follow-up. Hyperthyroidism patients were aged 18 to 65 years and newly diagnosed, with disease duration of less than 2 months. Patients with uncontrolled infections, other autoimmune diseases, pregnancy or lactation were excluded. Clinical symptoms, serum thyroxine and TRAb, thyroid ultrasound, and orbital computed tomography formed the basis for the diagnoses. Ficoll-Paque density gradient centrifugation was used to isolate PBMCs from approximately 11 ml of fresh peripheral blood. Total RNA was extracted using Trizol reagent, and RNA quality was assessed on an Agilent 2100 Bioanalyzer.

This receptor was obtained from a woman between 50 and 59 years old with Graves' hyperthyroidism. Material: blood. Rearrangement joined TRBV2 to TRBJ2-2, and TRBD2 may be the D gene, going by 5 matching bases. CDR3 sequence: CASKSTRSTGELFF. Read as DNA, the sequence is TGTGCCAGCAAGTCTACTAGATCCACCGGGGAGCTGTTTTTT.